There are many counts of the clone carrying this T cell receptor (beta chain). Its specificity is unknown. CDR3 length: 14 amino acids. The authors produced cDNA by 5'RACE using 10-nucleotide random UMIs. A single record per CDR3 protein comes from TCRdb applying MiXCR to the 5' RACE reads. The sample gives 20,000 to 25,000 distinct CDR3 sequences, 5.5% to 8% of which show up once; about 4.4% is in the top ten. This sample is drawn from a study of neurological immune-mediated disorders. Study results and caveats: HTLV-1-associated myelopathy had the most TCR clonal expansion, whereas multiple sclerosis had the least (lower than in healthy controls).

This chain links TRBV21-1 with TRBJ2-3; the table assigns TRBD2, which was not confirmed against the DNA. TRBV21-1 is listed as a pseudogene. The source material was PBMCs. This sequence originates from a woman aged 40-49 years in good health. The CDR3 sequence is CASSPPAALDTQYF. For the CDR3, the DNA is TGTGCCAGCAGCCCTCCAGCGGCCCTAGATACGCAGTATTTT.